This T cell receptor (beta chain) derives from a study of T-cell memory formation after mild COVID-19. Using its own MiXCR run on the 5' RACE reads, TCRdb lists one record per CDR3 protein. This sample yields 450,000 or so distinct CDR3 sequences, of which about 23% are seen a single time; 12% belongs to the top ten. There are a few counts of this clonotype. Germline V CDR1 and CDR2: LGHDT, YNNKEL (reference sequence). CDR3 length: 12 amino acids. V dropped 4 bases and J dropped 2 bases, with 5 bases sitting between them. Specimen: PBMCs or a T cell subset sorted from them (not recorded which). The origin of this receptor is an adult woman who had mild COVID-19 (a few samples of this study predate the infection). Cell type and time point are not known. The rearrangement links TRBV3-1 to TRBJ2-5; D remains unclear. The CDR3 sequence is CASSRFQETQYF. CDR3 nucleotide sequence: TGTGCCAGCAGCCGGTTTCAAGAGACCCAGTACTTC.